The 9 T cell receptor beta chains given below trace back to one sample, sequenced in a study of HIV-infected patients and healthy controls. TCRdb ran MiXCR on the 5' RACE reads and lists one entry per CDR3 protein. The sample lists 50,000 to 80,000 distinct CDR3 sequences, less than 20% occurring once. Sequenced sample: CD4+ T cells from blood. Source of these receptors: a human donor in good health.

V and J are TRBV5-1 and TRBJ2-3, with 7 nucleotides matching TRBD1. J was trimmed by 2 bases and V by 1 base; bases with no gene match: 7. Germline V gene lookup returns CDR1 SGHRS and CDR2 YFSETQ. The CDR3 is 16 residues long. For the CDR3, the DNA is TGCGCCAGCAGCTTGCCTCAGACAGGGCACACAGATACGCAGTATTTT. It translates to CASSLPQTGHTDTQYF.

Only a few counts were recorded for this clonotype. The rearrangement links TRBV20-1 to TRBJ2-1; tentatively, D is TRBD2 (6 bases). The CDR3 is made up of 17 amino acids. V was shortened by 3 bases and J by 8 bases, with 26 bases between the two germline ends. Germline V CDR1 and CDR2: DFQATT, SNEGSKA (reference sequence). The CDR3, as DNA: TGCAGTGCTAGGAGGCATGGAGGGGTCCAGGAGCCAGATGAGCAGTTCTTC. As protein: CSARRHGGVQEPDEQFF.

This clonotype was picked up many times. The chain has TRBV5-1 and TRBJ2-5; D is undetermined. The CDR3 is 14 amino acids. The ends were cut back, 0 bases at V and 1 base at J, with 7 bases in the middle. The germline V gene encodes CDR1 SGHRS and CDR2 YFSETQ. The CDR3 protein is CASSLAGTQETQYF. CDR3 coding DNA: TGCGCCAGCAGCTTGGCTGGAACCCAAGAGACCCAGTACTTC. Full variable domain (missing parts from reference TRBV5-1 and TRBJ2-5): KAGVTQTPRYLIKTRGQQVTLSCSPISGHRSVSWYQQTPGQGLQFLFEYFSETQRNKGNFPGRFSGRQFSNSRSEMNVSTLELGDSALYLCASSLAGTQETQYFGPGTRLLVL.

This clonotype was detected a few times. The V and J genes are TRBV29-1 and TRBJ1-4; TRBD1 aligns across 7 bases. Germline V gives CDR1 SQVTM, CDR2 ANQGSEA. CDR3 length: 10 amino acids. V lost 2 bases to trimming and J lost 15 bases; unmatched junction nucleotides: 3. The CDR3 region has the DNA TGCAGCGTTGAATCGGGACAGATGTTTTTT. Translated: CSVESGQMFF.

The V and J genes are TRBV4-2 and TRBJ1-2; D unclear. Trimming shortened V by 0 bases and J by 5 bases, and 13 bases separated the two germline ends. This CDR3 is 15 amino acids long. Germline CDR1 reads LGHNA; CDR2 reads YNFKEQ. The CDR3 loop reads CASSQDLGNLYGYTF. In DNA, the CDR3 is TGTGCCAGCAGCCAAGATCTGGGGAACCTTTATGGCTACACCTTC.

This clonotype was picked up a small number of times. The chain links TRBV10-1 to TRBJ2-5; 9 bases agree with TRBD2. V gave up 8 bases and J gave up 1 base; unmatched junction bases: 14. The length of the CDR3 is 17 residues. Per the germline V gene, CDR1 is WNHNN and CDR2 is SYGVQD (reference sequence). In DNA form, the CDR3 reads TGCGCCAGCTCGCCCACTCTGACTAGCGGTGGCCAAGAGACCCAGTACTTC. This sequence encodes CASSPTLTSGGQETQYF.

This clonotype has a count of ten or more. The chain carries TRBV20-1 and TRBJ2-7, with 8 bases aligning to TRBD2. The V segment lost 3 bases and the J segment 7 bases; nucleotides outside the gene matches: 5. This CDR3 region has 12 residues. Germline lookup yields CDR1 DFQATT and CDR2 SNEGSKA (reference sequence). The CDR3 sequence: CSASGRAQEQYF. In nucleotides, the CDR3 is TGCAGTGCTAGCGGGAGGGCCCAAGAGCAGTACTTC.

The V call is TRBV12-3 or TRBV12-4, the J call TRBJ1-3; D gene unclear. Trimming pared 6 bases from V and 0 bases from J, leaving 12 bases between. The CDR3 consists of 15 residues. The CDR3 region is CASSLTAYSGNTIYF. The CDR3 DNA reads as TGTGCCAGCAGCCTCACAGCTTACTCTGGAAACACCATATATTTT.

This clonotype was counted once. This clone may be a read error of a much larger clone one base away. The conserved phenylalanine or tryptophan normally closing the CDR3 is absent here, so this likely arose from a read error. The rearrangement links TRBV12-3 or TRBV12-4 to TRBJ1-3, with a tentative D call TRBD1 (5 bases). Deletions cut 3 bases from V and 0 bases from J, with 6 bases between. CDR3 length: 14 amino acids. The CDR3 DNA is TGTGCCAGCAGTTTTGGGGGCTCTGGAAACACCATATATCTT. Its translation: CASSFGGSGNTIYL.